This T cell receptor (beta chain) appears in the sequencing data of a study of human T cells and chemical hapten exposure. Using its own MiXCR run on the RACE reads, TCRdb lists one record per CDR3 protein. This table holds hundreds of thousands of distinct CDR3 sequences, around 6% found once. Described time point: patch test 2, 6 weeks after DPC sensitization. The sample's treatment: therapeutic diphenylcyclopropenone sensitization with weekly scalp DPC. Trimming stripped 2 bases from V and 5 bases from J, with 12 bases between. This CDR3 contains 14 residues. CDR1 is SGHTA, CDR2 FQGTGA, per germline. This clonotype occurred a few times.

This chain links TRBV7-3 with TRBJ2-5, with TRBD2 as a possible D gene (6 bases). The material sequenced was whole blood, taken in connection with sensitization to the hapten diphenylcyclopropenone (DPC). This receptor was obtained from a woman between 18 and 29 years old with alopecia areata. Some clones in this sample may be carry-over from other donors' samples. CDR3 residues: CASSLAGPGETQYF. The DNA of the CDR3 is TGTGCCAGCAGCTTAGCGGGGCCGGGGGAGACCCAGTACTTC.